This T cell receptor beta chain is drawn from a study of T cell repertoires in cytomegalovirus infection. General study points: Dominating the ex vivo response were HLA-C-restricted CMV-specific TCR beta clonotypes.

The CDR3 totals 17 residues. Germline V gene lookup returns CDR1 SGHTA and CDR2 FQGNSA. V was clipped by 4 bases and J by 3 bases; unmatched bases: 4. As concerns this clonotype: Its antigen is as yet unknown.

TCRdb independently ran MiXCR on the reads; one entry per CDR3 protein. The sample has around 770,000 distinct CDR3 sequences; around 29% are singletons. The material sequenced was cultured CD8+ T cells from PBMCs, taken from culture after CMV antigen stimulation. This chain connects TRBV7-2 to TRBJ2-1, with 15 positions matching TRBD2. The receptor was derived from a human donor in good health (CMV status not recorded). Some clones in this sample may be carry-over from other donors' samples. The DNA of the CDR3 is TGTGCCAGCAGCTGGGGACTAGCGGGGGGCCTCTACAATGAGCAGTTCTTC. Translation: CASSWGLAGGLYNEQFF.